Listed below are T cell receptor beta chains from one sample, sequenced in a study of shared clonotypes between healthy human individuals. Repertoires were generated with immunoSEQ multiplex PCR, while TCRdb's copy carries only in-frame clones and drops some. This sample has roughly 770,000 clones, with 96% found just once. What was sequenced was naive CD8+ T cells sorted from blood. These receptors all come from a man aged 30 to 45 in good health. Both conserved end residues are part of each CDR3. A D gene is named only where the DNA matches it firmly. Part of the rows lack a size; the others show once, few, many or a class for expanded clones.

j_call | d_call | v_call | clone_size | cdr3_nt | cdr3_aa
TRBJ2-7 | TRBD2 | TRBV5-1 | NA | TGCGCCAGCAGCTCCCCGGGACTAGCGGGAGGAGGGAACGAGCAGTACTTC | CASSSPGLAGGGNEQYF
TRBJ2-5 | TRBD1 | TRBV28 | NA | TGTGCCAGCAGTTTATCGGGACAGGGGGCTGAAGAGACCCAGTACTTC | CASSLSGQGAEETQYF
TRBJ2-3 | NA | TRBV4-1 | once | TGCGCCAGCAGTGGACCAGATACGCAGTATTTT | CASSGPDTQYF
TRBJ1-2 | TRBD1 | TRBV9 | NA | TGTGCCAGCAGCCCCAGGGGGGGGACGGGCTATGGCTACACCTTC | CASSPRGGTGYGYTF
TRBJ2-7 | NA | TRBV28 | NA | TGTGCCAGCAGTTTAAGGGACACGTTCCTAAGCTCCTACGAGCAGTACTTC | CASSLRDTFLSSYEQYF
TRBJ1-5 | TRBD1 | TRBV10-2 | NA | TGCGCCAGCGGTTTCTCAGGGGGCGCAGATCAGCCCCAGCATTTT | CASGFSGGADQPQHF
TRBJ1-1 | NA | TRBV19 | NA | TGTGCCAGTAGCCAAGCAGAGAACACTGAAGCTTTCTTT | CASSQAENTEAFF
TRBJ2-7 | NA | TRBV29-1 | NA | TGCAGCGTTGACGAAAAGGGCCTTGGCTACGAGCAGTACTTC | CSVDEKGLGYEQYF
TRBJ2-7 | NA | TRBV29-1 | NA | TGCAGCGTTGAGGGGCTTGACAGGAATAACGAGCAGTACTTC | CSVEGLDRNNEQYF
TRBJ2-7 | TRBD2 | TRBV10-3 | NA | TGTGCCATCAGTGAGTCAACTAGCGGGAGGATCCACGAGCAGTACTTC | CAISESTSGRIHEQYF
TRBJ2-6 | TRBD1 | TRBV10-1 | NA | TGCGCCAGCAGTAACAGGGGGTTTGGGGCCAACGTCCTGACTTTC | CASSNRGFGANVLTF
TRBJ2-1 | NA | TRBV11-3 | NA | TGTGCCAGCAGCCCCCGGAACAGCAGCTCCTACAATGAGCAGTTCTTC | CASSPRNSSSYNEQFF
TRBJ2-3 | NA | TRBV4-3 | NA | TGCGCCAGCAGCCAAGATCCCCCGAGTATTCGGACAGATACGCAGTATTTT | CASSQDPPSIRTDTQYF
TRBJ1-2 | TRBD1 | TRBV6-5 | NA | TGTGCCAGCAGGCCCAGGGGGCTGGGGTATGGCTACACCTTC | CASRPRGLGYGYTF
TRBJ2-7 | TRBD2 | TRBV29-1 | NA | TGCAGCGTTGCTAGCGGAGCCTACGAGCAGTACTTC | CSVASGAYEQYF
TRBJ1-3 | TRBD1 | TRBV4-3 | NA | TGCGCCAGCAGCCAAGATACAGGGGGACTGACTGGAAACACCATATATTTT | CASSQDTGGLTGNTIYF
TRBJ1-1 | NA | TRBV7-9 | NA | TGTGCCAGCAGTTTCACAGGCCCGAGCGATGAAGCTTTCTTT | CASSFTGPSDEAFF
TRBJ1-5 | TRBD1 | TRBV6-5 | NA | TGTGCCAGCAGTTACTCGACAGGGGAAACGGGACAGCCCCAGCATTTT | CASSYSTGETGQPQHF
TRBJ2-5 | TRBD2 | TRBV4-1 | NA | TGCGCCAGCAGCCAAGACGGACTAGCGGGAGAGCTTGGGGAGACCCAGTACTTC | CASSQDGLAGELGETQYF
TRBJ2-1 | TRBD2 | TRBV13 | NA | TGTGCCAGCAGCATGGGACTAGCGGACTACAATGAGCAGTTCTTC | CASSMGLADYNEQFF
TRBJ2-3 | TRBD1 | TRBV28 | NA | TGTGCCAGCAGTTTTAGTAATTTTCTTTGGGACAGCCCAGATACGCAGTATTTT | CASSFSNFLWDSPDTQYF
TRBJ2-2 | NA | TRBV19 | once | TGTGCCACCCGGCCGTGGACACCCGATAGTGGGCCGAACACCGGGGAGCTGTTTTTT | CATRPWTPDSGPNTGELFF
TRBJ2-3 | NA | TRBV7-9 | NA | TGTGCCAGCAGCTTCACTCAGGGTAGCACAGATACGCAGTATTTT | CASSFTQGSTDTQYF
TRBJ2-7 | NA | TRBV7-9 | once | TGTGCCAGCACCGTGGGGGCCGTTTCCTACGAGCAGTACTTC | CASTVGAVSYEQYF
TRBJ2-7 | NA | TRBV12-2 | NA | TGTGCAAGTCGCTTAAAAAGCGCTAGCGGGAGGAAACCCTACGAGCAGTACTTC | CASRLKSASGRKPYEQYF
TRBJ2-2 | TRBD2 | TRBV5-6 | NA | TGTGCCAGCAGCTCCCGACTAGCGGGAGCCCGAGGGGAGCTGTTTTTT | CASSSRLAGARGELFF
TRBJ2-3 | NA | TRBV7-6 | NA | TGTGCCAGCAGCTTGGGGGGGGCCTGGGATACGCAGTATTTT | CASSLGGAWDTQYF
TRBJ2-7 | NA | TRBV29-1 | NA | TGCAGCGCCCACGGACTCTCCTACGAGCAGTACTTC | CSAHGLSYEQYF
TRBJ2-1 | TRBD2 | TRBV5-1 | NA | TGCGCCAGCAGCTTAACCAGCGGGAGGGTACACAATGAGCAGTTCTTC | CASSLTSGRVHNEQFF
TRBJ2-7 | NA | TRBV5-1 | NA | TGCGCCAGCAGCTTGATAACGGGGGCCGAGCAGTACTTC | CASSLITGAEQYF
TRBJ2-3 | NA | TRBV6-1 | NA | TGTGCCAGCAGCCTGACCGCGGGGCTCACAGATACGCAGTATTTT | CASSLTAGLTDTQYF
TRBJ2-3 | TRBD2 | TRBV4-3 | NA | TGCGCCAGCAGCCAAGAAGCTAGCGGGAGTAGTAGCACAGATACGCAGTATTTT | CASSQEASGSSSTDTQYF
TRBJ1-5 | NA | TRBV6-6 | NA | TGTGCCAGCAGTTACCGGGCCGGGTCGTCCAATCAGCCCCAGCATTTT | CASSYRAGSSNQPQHF
TRBJ2-7 | NA | TRBV29-1 | NA | TGCAGCGTTGGTGGGAGTTCCTACGAGCAGTACTTC | CSVGGSSYEQYF
TRBJ2-7 | NA | TRBV6-6 | NA | TGTGCCAGCAGTCTAGGGGGGATTGGATACGAGCAGTACTTC | CASSLGGIGYEQYF
TRBJ2-1 | NA | TRBV6-1 | NA | TGTGCCAGCAGCAGACAGAAACAGGCATACAATGAGCAGTTCTTC | CASSRQKQAYNEQFF
TRBJ2-7 | NA | TRBV6-5 | NA | TGTGCCAGCAGTTACTCGGCCGCCTCCGAGCAGTACTTC | CASSYSAASEQYF
TRBJ2-7 | TRBD2 | TRBV28 | once | TGTGCCAGCAGTTTATGGGGCCTAGCGGGAGACGAGCAGTACTTC | CASSLWGLAGDEQYF
TRBJ1-1 | NA | TRBV7-6 | NA | TGTGCCAGCAGCGCCTGGGAGACGGCGAACACTGAAGCTTTCTTT | CASSAWETANTEAFF
TRBJ2-2 | NA | TRBV4-1 | NA | TGCGCCAGCAGCCATGGCACCGGGGAGCTGTTTTTT | CASSHGTGELFF
TRBJ1-5 | NA | TRBV25-1 | NA | TGTGCCAGCAGTGAATCCGGGGTTGGGGGCAATCAGCCCCAGCATTTT | CASSESGVGGNQPQHF
TRBJ2-7 | NA | TRBV29-1 | NA | TGCAGCGTTGAAGAACTCGGGAGCAGCTCCTACGAGCAGTACTTC | CSVEELGSSSYEQYF
TRBJ2-4 | NA | TRBV7-9 | NA | TGTGCCAGCAGCTCCGCGGCGGCCAGAGGACGAAACATTCAGTACTTC | CASSSAAARGRNIQYF
TRBJ2-1 | NA | TRBV15 | NA | TGTGCCACCAGCACTGGCGGGAACTTCGACAATGAGCAGTTCTTC | CATSTGGNFDNEQFF
TRBJ2-2 | NA | TRBV7-9 | NA | TGTGCCTCCCTCGATGCGACCGGGGAGCTGTTTTTT | CASLDATGELFF
TRBJ1-2 | NA | TRBV7-9 | NA | TGTGCCAGCAGCTCGGGACATACTCCTTTTGGCTACACCTTC | CASSSGHTPFGYTF
TRBJ1-3 | NA | TRBV10-3 | NA | TGTGCCCCCTCAGGACGGAGCTCTGGAAACACCATATATTTT | CAPSGRSSGNTIYF